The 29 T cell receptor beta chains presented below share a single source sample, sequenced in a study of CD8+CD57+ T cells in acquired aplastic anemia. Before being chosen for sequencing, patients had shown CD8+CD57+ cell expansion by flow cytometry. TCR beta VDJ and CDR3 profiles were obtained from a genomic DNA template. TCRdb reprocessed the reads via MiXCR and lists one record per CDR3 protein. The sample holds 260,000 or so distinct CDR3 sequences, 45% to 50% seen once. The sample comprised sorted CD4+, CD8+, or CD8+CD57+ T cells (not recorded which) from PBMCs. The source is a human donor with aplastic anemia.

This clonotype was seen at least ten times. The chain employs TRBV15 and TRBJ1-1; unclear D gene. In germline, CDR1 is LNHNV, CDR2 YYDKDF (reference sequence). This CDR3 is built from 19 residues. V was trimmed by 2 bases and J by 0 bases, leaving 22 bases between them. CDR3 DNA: TGTGCCACCAGCAGACAGATCACTTTGGAAAGATTGGTGAACACTGAAGCTTTCTTT. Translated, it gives CATSRQITLERLVNTEAFF.

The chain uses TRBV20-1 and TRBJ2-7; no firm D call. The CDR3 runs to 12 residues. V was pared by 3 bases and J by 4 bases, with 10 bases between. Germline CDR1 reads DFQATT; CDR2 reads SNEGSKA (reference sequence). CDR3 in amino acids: CSASRNGYEQYF. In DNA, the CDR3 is TGCAGTGCTAGTAGGAACGGGTACGAGCAGTACTTC.

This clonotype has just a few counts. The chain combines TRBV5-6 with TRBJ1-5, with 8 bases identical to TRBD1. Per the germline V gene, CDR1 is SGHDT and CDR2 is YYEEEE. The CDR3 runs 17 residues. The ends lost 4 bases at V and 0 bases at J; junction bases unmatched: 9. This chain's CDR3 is CASSKGTGFDSNQPQHF. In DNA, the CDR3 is TGTGCCAGCAGCAAAGGGACAGGTTTTGATAGCAATCAGCCCCAGCATTTT.

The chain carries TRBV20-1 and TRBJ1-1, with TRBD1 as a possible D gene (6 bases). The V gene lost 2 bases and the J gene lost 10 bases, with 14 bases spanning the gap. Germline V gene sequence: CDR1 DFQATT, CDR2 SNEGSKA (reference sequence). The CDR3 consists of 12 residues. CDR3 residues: CSARSTSRGAFF. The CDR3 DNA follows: TGCAGTGCTAGATCAACCTCCAGGGGAGCTTTCTTT.

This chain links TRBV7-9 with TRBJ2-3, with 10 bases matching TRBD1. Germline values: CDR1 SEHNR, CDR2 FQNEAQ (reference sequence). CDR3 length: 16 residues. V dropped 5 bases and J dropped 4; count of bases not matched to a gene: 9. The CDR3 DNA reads TGTGCCAGCAGCCACAACGACAGGGGGCAACCAGATACGCAGTATTTT. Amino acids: CASSHNDRGQPDTQYF. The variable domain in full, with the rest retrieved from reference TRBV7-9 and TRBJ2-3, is DTGVSQNPRHKITKRGQNVTFRCDPISEHNRLYWYRQTLGQGPEFLTYFQNEAQLEKSRLLSDRFSAERPKGSFSTLEIQRTEQGDSAMYLCASSHNDRGQPDTQYFGPGTRLTVL.

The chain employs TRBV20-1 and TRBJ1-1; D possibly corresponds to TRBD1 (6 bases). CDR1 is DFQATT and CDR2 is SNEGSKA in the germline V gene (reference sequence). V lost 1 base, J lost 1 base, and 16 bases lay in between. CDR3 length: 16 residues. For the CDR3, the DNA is TGCAGTGCTAGAGCTAGCGGGGGGCGGGAGAACACTGAAGCTTTCTTT. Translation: CSARASGGRENTEAFF.

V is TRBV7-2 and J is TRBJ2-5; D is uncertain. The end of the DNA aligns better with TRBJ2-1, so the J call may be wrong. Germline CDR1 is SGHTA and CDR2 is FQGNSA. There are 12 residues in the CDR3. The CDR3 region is CASSPPSNEQFF. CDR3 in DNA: TGTGCCAGCAGCCCCCCGTCCAATGAGCAGTTCTTC.

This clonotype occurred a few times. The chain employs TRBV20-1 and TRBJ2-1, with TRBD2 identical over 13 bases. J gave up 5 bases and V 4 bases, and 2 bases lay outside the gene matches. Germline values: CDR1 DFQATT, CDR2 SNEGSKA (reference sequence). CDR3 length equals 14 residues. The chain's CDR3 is CSATGTSGDNEQFF. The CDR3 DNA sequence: TGCAGTGCTACCGGGACTAGCGGGGACAATGAGCAGTTCTTC.

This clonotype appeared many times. CDR3 protein: CASSRGTAHSYEQYF. The CDR3 coding sequence is TGTGCCAGCAGTAGAGGGACAGCTCACTCCTACGAGCAGTACTTC. The chain recombines TRBV7-6 with TRBJ2-7; 7 nucleotides match TRBD1. V was pared by 6 bases and J by 0 bases, with 8 bases of the junction left unmatched. CDR1 SGHVS and CDR2 FNYEAQ come from the germline V gene. The CDR3 spans 15 residues.

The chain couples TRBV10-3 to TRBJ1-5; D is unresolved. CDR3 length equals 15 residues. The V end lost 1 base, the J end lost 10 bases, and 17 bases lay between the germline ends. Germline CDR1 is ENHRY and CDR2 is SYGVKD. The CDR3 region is CAISEWHRVGDPQHF. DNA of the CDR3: TGTGCCATCAGTGAGTGGCACCGGGTGGGTGATCCCCAGCATTTT.

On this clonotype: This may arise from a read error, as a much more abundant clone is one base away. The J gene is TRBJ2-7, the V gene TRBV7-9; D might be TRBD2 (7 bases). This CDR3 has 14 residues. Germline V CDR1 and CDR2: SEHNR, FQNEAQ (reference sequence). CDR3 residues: CASSAYSRGGEQCF. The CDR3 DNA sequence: TGTGCCAGCAGCGCCTATTCTAGGGGGGGCGAGCAGTGCTTC.

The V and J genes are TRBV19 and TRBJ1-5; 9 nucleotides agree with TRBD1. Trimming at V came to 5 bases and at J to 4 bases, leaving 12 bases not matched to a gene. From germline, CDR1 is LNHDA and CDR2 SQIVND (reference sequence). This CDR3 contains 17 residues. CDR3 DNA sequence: TGTGCCAGTAGTTCAACGCAGGGGACAGGGCATAATCAGCCCCAGCATTTT. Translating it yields CASSSTQGTGHNQPQHF.

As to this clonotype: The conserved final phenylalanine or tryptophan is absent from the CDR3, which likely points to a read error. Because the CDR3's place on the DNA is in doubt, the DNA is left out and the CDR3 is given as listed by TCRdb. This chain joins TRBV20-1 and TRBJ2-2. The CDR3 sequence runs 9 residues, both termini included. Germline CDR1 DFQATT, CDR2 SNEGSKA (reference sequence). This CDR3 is CSATDLWGL.

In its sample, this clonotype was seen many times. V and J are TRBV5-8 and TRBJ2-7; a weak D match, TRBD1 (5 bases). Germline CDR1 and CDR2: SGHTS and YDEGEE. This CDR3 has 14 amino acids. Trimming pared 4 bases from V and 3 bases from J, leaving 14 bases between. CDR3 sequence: CASSVRERNYEQYF. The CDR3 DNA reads TGTGCCAGCAGCGTCAGGGAAAGGAACTACGAGCAGTACTTC.

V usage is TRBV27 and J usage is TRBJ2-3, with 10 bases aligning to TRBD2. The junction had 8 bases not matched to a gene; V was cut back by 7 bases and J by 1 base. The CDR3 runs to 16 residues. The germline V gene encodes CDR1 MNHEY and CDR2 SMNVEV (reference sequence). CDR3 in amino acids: CASNIRTSGGTDTQYF. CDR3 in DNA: TGTGCCAGCAACATCCGAACTAGCGGGGGCACAGATACGCAGTATTTT.

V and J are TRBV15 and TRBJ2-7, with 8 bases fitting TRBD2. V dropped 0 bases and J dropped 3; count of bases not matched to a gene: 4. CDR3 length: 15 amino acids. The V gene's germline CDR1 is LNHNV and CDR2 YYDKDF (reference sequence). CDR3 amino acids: CATSREASGFYEQYF. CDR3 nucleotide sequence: TGTGCCACCAGCAGAGAGGCTAGCGGGTTCTACGAGCAGTACTTC.

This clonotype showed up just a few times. The CDR3 here is CASSVTSGGVQETQYF. In nucleotides, the CDR3 is TGTGCCAGCAGTGTGACTAGCGGGGGGGTTCAAGAGACCCAGTACTTC. This rearrangement joins TRBV6-4 to TRBJ2-5; TRBD2 matches at 14 bases. This CDR3 is built from 16 residues. The germline V gene encodes CDR1 MRHNA and CDR2 SNTAGT. V trimming: 4 bases; J trimming: 2 bases; junction bases outside the gene matches: 3.

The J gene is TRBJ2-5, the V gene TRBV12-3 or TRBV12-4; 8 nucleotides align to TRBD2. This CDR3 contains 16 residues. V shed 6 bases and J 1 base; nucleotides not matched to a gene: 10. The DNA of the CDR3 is TGTGCCAGCAGCCCCTATAGCGGGGCAGGCCAAGAGACCCAGTACTTC. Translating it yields CASSPYSGAGQETQYF.

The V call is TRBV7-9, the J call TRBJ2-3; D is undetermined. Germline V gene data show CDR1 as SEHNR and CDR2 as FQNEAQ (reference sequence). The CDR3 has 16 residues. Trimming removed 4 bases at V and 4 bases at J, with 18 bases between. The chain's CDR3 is CASSSLRGPGPDTQYF. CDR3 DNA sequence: TGTGCCAGCAGCTCGTTACGTGGGCCCGGCCCAGATACGCAGTATTTT.

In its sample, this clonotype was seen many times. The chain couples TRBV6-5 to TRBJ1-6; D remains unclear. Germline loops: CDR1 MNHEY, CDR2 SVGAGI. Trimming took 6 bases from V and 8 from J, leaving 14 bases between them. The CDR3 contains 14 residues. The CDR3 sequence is CASRYPLNDSPLHF. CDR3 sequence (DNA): TGTGCCAGCAGATACCCGTTGAACGATTCACCCCTCCACTTT.

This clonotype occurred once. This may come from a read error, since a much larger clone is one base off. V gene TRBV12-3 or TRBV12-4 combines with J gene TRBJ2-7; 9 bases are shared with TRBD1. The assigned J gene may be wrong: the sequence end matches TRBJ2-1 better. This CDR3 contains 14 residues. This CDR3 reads CAGRWGQGGNEQFF. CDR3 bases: TGTGCCGGCAGGTGGGGACAGGGCGGGAATGAGCAGTTCTTC.

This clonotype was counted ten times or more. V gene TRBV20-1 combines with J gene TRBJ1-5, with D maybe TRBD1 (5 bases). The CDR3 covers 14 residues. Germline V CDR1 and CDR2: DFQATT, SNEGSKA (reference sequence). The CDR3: CAGRTNNSNQPQHF. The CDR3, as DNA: TGCGCCGGCCGGACAAACAATAGCAATCAGCCCCAGCATTTT.

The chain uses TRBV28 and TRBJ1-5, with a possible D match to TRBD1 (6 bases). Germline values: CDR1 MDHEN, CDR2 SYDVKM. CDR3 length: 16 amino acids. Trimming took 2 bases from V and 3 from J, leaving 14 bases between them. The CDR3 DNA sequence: TGTGCCAGCAGTTTAACTGGACAGACAATCAATCAGCCCCAGCATTTT. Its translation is CASSLTGQTINQPQHF.

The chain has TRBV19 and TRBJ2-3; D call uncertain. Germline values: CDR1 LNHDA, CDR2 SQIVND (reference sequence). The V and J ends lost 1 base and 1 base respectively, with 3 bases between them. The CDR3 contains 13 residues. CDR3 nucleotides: TGTGCCAGTAGTATAGTCGGCACAGATACGCAGTATTTT. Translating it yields CASSIVGTDTQYF.

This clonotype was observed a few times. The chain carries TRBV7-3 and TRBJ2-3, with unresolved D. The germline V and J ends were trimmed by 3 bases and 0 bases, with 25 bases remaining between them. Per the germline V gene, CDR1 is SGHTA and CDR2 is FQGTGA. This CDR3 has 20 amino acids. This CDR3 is CASSFSSPRSLGSSTDTQYF. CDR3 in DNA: TGTGCCAGCAGCTTTTCCTCCCCGAGAAGTCTAGGATCGAGCACAGATACGCAGTATTTT.

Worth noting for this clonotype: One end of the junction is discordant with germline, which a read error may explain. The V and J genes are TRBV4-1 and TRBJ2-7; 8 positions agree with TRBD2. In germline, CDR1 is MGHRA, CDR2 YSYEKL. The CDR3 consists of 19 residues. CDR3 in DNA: TGTGCCAGCAGCCAAGATCGGCGGGAGGTACCCTCCAGCTCCTACGAGCAGTACTTC. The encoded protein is CASSQDRREVPSSSYEQYF.

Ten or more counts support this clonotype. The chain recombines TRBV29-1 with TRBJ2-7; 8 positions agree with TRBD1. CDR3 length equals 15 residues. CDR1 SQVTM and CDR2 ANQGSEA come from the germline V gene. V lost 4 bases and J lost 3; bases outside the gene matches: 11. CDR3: CSVVLPGQDLYEQYF. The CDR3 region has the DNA TGCAGCGTTGTTCTCCCGGGACAGGACCTCTACGAGCAGTACTTC.

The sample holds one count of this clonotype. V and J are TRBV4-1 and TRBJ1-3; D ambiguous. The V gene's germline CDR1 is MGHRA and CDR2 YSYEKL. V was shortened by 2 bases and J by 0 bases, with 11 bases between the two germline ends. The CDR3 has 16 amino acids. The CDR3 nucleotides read TGCGCCAGCAGCCAAATCTCCGGGAACTCTGGAAACACCATATATTTT. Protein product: CASSQISGNSGNTIYF.

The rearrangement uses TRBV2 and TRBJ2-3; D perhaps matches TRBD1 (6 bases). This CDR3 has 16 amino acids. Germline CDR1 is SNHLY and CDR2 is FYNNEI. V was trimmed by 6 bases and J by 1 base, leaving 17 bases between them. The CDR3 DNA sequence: TGTGCCAGCAGGGGGGACAACCACGGTGGCACAGATACGCAGTATTTT. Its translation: CASRGDNHGGTDTQYF.